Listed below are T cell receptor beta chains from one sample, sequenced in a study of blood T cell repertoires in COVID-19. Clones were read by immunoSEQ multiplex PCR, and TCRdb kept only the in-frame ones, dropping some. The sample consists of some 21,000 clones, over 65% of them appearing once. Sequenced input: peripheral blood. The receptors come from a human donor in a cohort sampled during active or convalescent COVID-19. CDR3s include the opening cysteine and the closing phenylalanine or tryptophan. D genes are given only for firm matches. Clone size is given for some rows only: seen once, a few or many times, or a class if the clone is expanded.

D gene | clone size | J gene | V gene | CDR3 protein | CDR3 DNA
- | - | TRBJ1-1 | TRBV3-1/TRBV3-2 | CASSQVSGRVPEAFF | TGTGCCAGCAGCCAAGTAAGCGGACGGGTACCTGAAGCTTTCTTT
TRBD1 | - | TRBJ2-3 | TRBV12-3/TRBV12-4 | CAIQRQGADTQYF | TGTGCCATACAGCGACAGGGGGCAGATACGCAGTATTTT
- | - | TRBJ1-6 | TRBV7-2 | CASSPRDYNSPLHF | TGTGCCAGCAGCCCCCGGGATTATAATTCACCCCTCCACTTT
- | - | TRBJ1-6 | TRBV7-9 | CASSLGQSSNSPLHF | TGTGCCAGCAGCTTAGGTCAGTCATCCAATTCACCCCTCCACTTT
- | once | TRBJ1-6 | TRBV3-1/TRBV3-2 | CASSRQDYNSPLHF | TGTGCCAGCAGCCGACAGGACTATAATTCACCCCTCCACTTT
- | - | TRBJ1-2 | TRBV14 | CASSLRDTAGYTF | TGTGCCAGCAGCCTAAGGGACACGGCTGGCTACACCTTC
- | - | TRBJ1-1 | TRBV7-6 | CASTLGGGAFF | TGTGCCAGCACCCTGGGGGGTGGCGCTTTCTTT
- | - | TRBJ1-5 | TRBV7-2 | CASSSQVGLYNQPQHF | TGTGCCAGCAGCTCCCAGGTGGGCCTATACAATCAGCCCCAGCATTTT
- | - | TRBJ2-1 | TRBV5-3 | CARSFSRNNEQFF | TGTGCCAGAAGCTTCTCGCGGAACAATGAGCAGTTCTTC
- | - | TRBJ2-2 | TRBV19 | CASSFLWGANTGELFF | TGTGCCAGTAGTTTCTTGTGGGGAGCGAACACCGGGGAGCTGTTTTTT
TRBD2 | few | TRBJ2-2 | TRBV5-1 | CASSFLLAGGSGSSGELFF | TGCGCCAGCAGCTTCCTACTAGCGGGAGGATCGGGTTCTTCCGGGGAGCTGTTTTTT
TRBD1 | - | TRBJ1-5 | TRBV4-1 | CASSQEGARSNQPQHF | TGCGCCAGCAGCCAGGAGGGGGCGAGAAGCAATCAGCCCCAGCATTTT
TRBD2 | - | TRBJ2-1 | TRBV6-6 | CASSRTSLEQFF | TGTGCCAGCAGTCGGACTAGCCTTGAGCAGTTCTTC
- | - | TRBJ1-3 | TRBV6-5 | CASSYANWGNTIYF | TGTGCCAGCAGTTATGCTAACTGGGGAAACACCATATATTTT
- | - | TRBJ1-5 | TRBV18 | CASSPGRARNQPQHF | TGTGCCAGCTCACCAGGGAGGGCTCGCAATCAGCCCCAGCATTTT
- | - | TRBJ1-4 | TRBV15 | CATSRKGRGVLFF | TGTGCCACCAGCAGAAAAGGGAGGGGGGTGCTGTTTTTT
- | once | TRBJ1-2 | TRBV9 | CASSVEPTSYGYTF | TGTGCCAGCAGCGTGGAGCCTACCTCCTATGGCTACACCTTC
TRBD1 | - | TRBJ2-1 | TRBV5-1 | CASSLGDRGNEQFF | TGCGCCAGCAGCTTGGGTGACAGGGGCAATGAGCAGTTCTTC
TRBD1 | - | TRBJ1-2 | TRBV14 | CASSPRGQGTFLGYTF | TGTGCCAGCAGCCCGAGGGGGCAGGGGACATTTCTCGGCTACACCTTC
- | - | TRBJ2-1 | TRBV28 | CASSLEASSSYNEQFF | TGTGCCAGCAGTTTAGAGGCTAGCAGCTCCTACAATGAGCAGTTCTTC
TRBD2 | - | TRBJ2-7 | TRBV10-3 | CAIRDPSGLAGMSSYEQYF | TGTGCCATCAGGGATCCGTCGGGGTTAGCGGGGATGAGCTCCTACGAGCAGTACTTC
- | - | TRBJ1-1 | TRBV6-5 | CASTAQPGAEAFF | TGTGCCAGCACGGCCCAACCGGGGGCTGAAGCTTTCTTT
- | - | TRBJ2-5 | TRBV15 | CATSRDRGQETQYF | TGTGCCACCAGCAGAGACAGGGGCCAAGAGACCCAGTACTTC
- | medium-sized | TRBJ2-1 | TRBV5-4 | CASSLDRDTYNEQFF | TGTGCCAGCAGCTTGGACCGGGACACGTACAATGAGCAGTTCTTC
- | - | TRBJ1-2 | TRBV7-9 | CASSLTPAGGAGGYTF | TGTGCCAGCAGCCTGACCCCCGCTGGGGGCGCCGGTGGCTACACCTTC
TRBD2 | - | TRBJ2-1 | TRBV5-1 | CASSLALADYNEQFF | TGCGCCAGCAGCTTGGCCCTAGCGGACTACAATGAGCAGTTCTTC
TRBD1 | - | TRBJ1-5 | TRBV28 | CASSPYGQGVPGDQPQHF | TGTGCCAGCAGTCCCTACGGACAGGGCGTCCCCGGCGATCAGCCCCAGCATTTT
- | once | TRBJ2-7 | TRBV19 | CASSHGRHEGGEQYF | TGTGCCAGTAGTCACGGACGGCATGAAGGGGGCGAGCAGTACTTC
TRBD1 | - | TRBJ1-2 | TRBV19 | CASSTSGTGVNGYTF | TGTGCCAGTAGTACCTCGGGGACAGGGGTAAATGGCTACACCTTC